The rows below give T cell receptor beta chains drawn from one sample of a study of T cell repertoires in cytomegalovirus infection. From the reads, TCRdb called clonotypes with MiXCR, one entry per CDR3 protein. The data hold about 160,000 distinct CDR3 sequences, with approximately 17% observed a single time. Sequencing used CD8+ T cells from PBMCs. The origin of the receptors is a human donor in good health (CMV status not recorded). Some clones in this sample may be carry-over from other donors' samples. Both conserved end residues are part of each CDR3. Each record gives: clone size, D gene, V gene, J gene, CDR3 DNA, CDR3 protein. A D gene is named only where the DNA matches it firmly. A row's size may be missing; if present it is once, few, many or a size class.

>few|TRBD1|TRBV11-2|TRBJ2-7
TGTGCCAGCAGCTCTCGACAGGGTCCGGACGAGCAGTACTTC
CASSSRQGPDEQYF
>few|-|TRBV7-9|TRBJ1-2
TGTGCCAGCAGCTTAGTGGTCGCACGGGGCTATGGCTACACCTTC
CASSLVVARGYGYTF
>-|-|TRBV14|TRBJ2-7
TGTGCCAGCAGCCAAGATCGGGTAGAGCAGTACTTC
CASSQDRVEQYF
>-|TRBD2|TRBV7-2|TRBJ2-1
TGTGCCAGCAGCCCCCCCGGACTAGCGGTCGACAATGAGCAGTTCTTC
CASSPPGLAVDNEQFF
>many|-|TRBV28|TRBJ2-2
TGTGCCAGCCTCGGGGCTCTAACCGGGGAGCTGTTTTTT
CASLGALTGELFF
>many|-|TRBV7-2|TRBJ1-1
TGTGCCAGCTCGGAGGGGAGGACGACTGAAGCTTTCTTT
CASSEGRTTEAFF
>few|TRBD2|TRBV14|TRBJ2-2
TGTGCCAGCAGCCAAGGGACTAGCGGGAGTCGCACCGGGGAGCTGTTTTTT
CASSQGTSGSRTGELFF
>-|-|TRBV28|TRBJ2-7
TGTGCCAGCAGTTGGAGGGGCGGGCGGGTCTACGAGCAGTACTTC
CASSWRGGRVYEQYF
>few|TRBD2|TRBV4-1|TRBJ2-1
TGCGCCAGCAACCCAATAGCGGGAGAGTATGAGCAGTTCTTC
CASNPIAGEYEQFF
>-|-|TRBV12-3/TRBV12-4|TRBJ1-6
TGTGCCAGCAGTTTAGAGGGGAACTATAATTCACCCCTCCACTTT
CASSLEGNYNSPLHF
>few|-|TRBV2|TRBJ1-3
TGTGCCAGCAGAAAACGGGGACGGGCCAATGGAAACACCATATATTTT
CASRKRGRANGNTIYF
>-|TRBD2|TRBV7-9|TRBJ2-7
TGTGCCAGCAGCGGGGGACTAGCGGACTACGAGCAGTACTTC
CASSGGLADYEQYF
>many|-|TRBV20-1|TRBJ1-2
TGCAGTGCTAGAAGCAGTGGCTACACCTTC
CSARSSGYTF
>few|TRBD1|TRBV7-2|TRBJ2-7
TGTGCCAGCAGCTTCCCAGGGGGCTACTACGAGCAGTACTTC
CASSFPGGYYEQYF
>few|-|TRBV7-8|TRBJ2-1
TGTGCCAGCAGCTCCCCCCGGGACACCTACAATGAGCAGTTCTTC
CASSSPRDTYNEQFF
>few|-|TRBV6-1|TRBJ1-5
TGTGCCAGCAGTGATTGGGAGGTTGAGGTCCGGGATCAGCCCCAGCATTTT
CASSDWEVEVRDQPQHF
>few|-|TRBV28|TRBJ2-7
TGTGCCAGCAGTCCTATTCCGGGACTCACTTCCGAGCAGTACTTC
CASSPIPGLTSEQYF